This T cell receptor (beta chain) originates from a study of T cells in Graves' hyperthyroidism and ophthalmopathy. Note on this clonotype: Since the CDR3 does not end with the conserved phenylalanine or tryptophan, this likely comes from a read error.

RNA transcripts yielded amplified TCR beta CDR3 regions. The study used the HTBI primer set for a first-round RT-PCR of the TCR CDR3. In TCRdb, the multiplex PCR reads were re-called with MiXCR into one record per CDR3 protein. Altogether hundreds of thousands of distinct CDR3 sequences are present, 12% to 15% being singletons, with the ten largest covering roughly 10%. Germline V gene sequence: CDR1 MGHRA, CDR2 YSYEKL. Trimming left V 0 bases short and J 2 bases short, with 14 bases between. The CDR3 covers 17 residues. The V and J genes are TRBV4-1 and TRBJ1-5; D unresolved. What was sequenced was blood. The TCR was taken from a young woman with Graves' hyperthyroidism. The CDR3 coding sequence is TGCGCCAGCAGCCAAGAGACACCACTGGCGCGCAATCAGCCCCAGCATTTA. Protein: CASSQETPLARNQPQHL.